These T cell receptor beta chains were read from a single sample in a study of cytomegalovirus exposure and HLA in healthy donors. The table came from immunoSEQ multiplex PCR; TCRdb's copy has only in-frame clones and leaves some out. The sample holds about 98,000 clones; roughly 87% are singletons and the top ten take around 6%. The sequencing sample was made of PBMCs. The receptors were sampled from a man younger than 35 in good health and CMV-seropositive. The CDR3 runs from the conserved cysteine through the conserved F or W. The order of the fields is D gene, J gene, clone size, V gene, CDR3 DNA, CDR3 protein. A D gene is named only where the DNA matches it firmly. The size entry is marked missing in some rows and otherwise reads once, few, many or a size class.

>TRBD2|TRBJ2-3|-|TRBV19
TGTGCCAGTAGCCCAGCGGGGGGCGCACCCACAGATACGCAGTATTTT
CASSPAGGAPTDTQYF
>-|TRBJ1-3|once|TRBV2
TGTGCCAGCAGTGACAGGGGAAACACCATATATTTT
CASSDRGNTIYF
>-|TRBJ1-3|-|TRBV19
TGTGCCAGTAGTATTTGGTTACAGGACTACTCTGGAAACACCATATATTTT
CASSIWLQDYSGNTIYF
>-|TRBJ1-6|-|TRBV7-3
TGTGCCAGCAGCTTAACGGGGGAGGGGCTAGGCTCACCCCTCCACTTT
CASSLTGEGLGSPLHF
>TRBD1|TRBJ1-6|-|TRBV16
TGTGCCAGCAGCCAATCGCAGGGGGGCAATTCACCCCTCCACTTT
CASSQSQGGNSPLHF
>-|TRBJ2-2|-|TRBV6-5
TGTGCCAGCAGTTACTCAGGGGCGAGGGAGCTGTTTTTT
CASSYSGARELFF
>-|TRBJ2-2|-|TRBV7-2
TGTGCCAGCAGCTTCAGACTAACAGTCGGCCACGGGGAGCTGTTTTTT
CASSFRLTVGHGELFF
>TRBD2|TRBJ2-2|-|TRBV7-2
TGTGCCAGCAGCCAACGGGGGGTGGCTGGGGGGGAGCTGTTTTTT
CASSQRGVAGGELFF
>-|TRBJ2-2|-|TRBV5-6
TGTGCCAGCAGCTCAATGGACTCGGGATATGACAAGGCCGGGGAGCTGTTTTTT
CASSSMDSGYDKAGELFF
>TRBD2|TRBJ2-1|-|TRBV2
TGTGCCAGCAGGCAGATAATTGGGACTAGTCGCTACAATGAGCAGTTCTTC
CASRQIIGTSRYNEQFF
>-|TRBJ2-2|once|TRBV5-1
TGCGCCAGCAGACAAGAAACGAACACCGGGGAGCTGTTTTTT
CASRQETNTGELFF
>TRBD1|TRBJ2-3|-|TRBV5-1
TGCGCCAGCAGCTTGGCCACAGGGGGCGCGGGGAGCACAGATACGCAGTATTTT
CASSLATGGAGSTDTQYF
>TRBD2|TRBJ2-1|-|TRBV28
TGTGCCAGCAGCCCTATCAGACTAGCGGGAGGGCCCAGTGAGCAGTTCTTC
CASSPIRLAGGPSEQFF
>TRBD1|TRBJ2-7|-|TRBV6-5
TGTGCCAGCTCAAGGACAGGGGGTTTATCCTACGAGCAGTACTTC
CASSRTGGLSYEQYF
>TRBD2|TRBJ2-2|-|TRBV7-2
TGTGCCAGCAGCAGGACTAGCGATCGGTGGACCGGGGAGCTGTTTTTT
CASSRTSDRWTGELFF
>TRBD1|TRBJ1-5|few|TRBV5-6
TGTGCCAGCAGCTTTAACAGGGGATCTCAGCCCCAGCATTTT
CASSFNRGSQPQHF
>TRBD1|TRBJ2-7|-|TRBV12-5
TGTGCTAGTGGTTTACCAGGGGGCTGGAACGAGCAGTACTTC
CASGLPGGWNEQYF
>TRBD2|TRBJ2-5|-|TRBV11-2
TGTGCCAGCAGCCGACTAGCGGGGACGCTCCAAGAGACCCAGTACTTC
CASSRLAGTLQETQYF
>TRBD1|TRBJ1-1|-|TRBV7-8
TGTGCCAGCAGCTGGATCGGGACAGCGAACACTGAAGCTTTCTTT
CASSWIGTANTEAFF
>TRBD1|TRBJ2-7|-|TRBV10-3
TGTGCCATCAGTAAGACAGGGGCTGCCTACGAGCAGTACTTC
CAISKTGAAYEQYF
>TRBD1|TRBJ2-7|once|TRBV5-8
TGTGCCAGCAGCCCTTTGACAGGGAATAGCTACGAGCAGTACTTC
CASSPLTGNSYEQYF
>-|TRBJ2-3|-|TRBV28
TGTGCCAGCATCCGGTTAACTAGCACAGATACGCAGTATTTT
CASIRLTSTDTQYF
>-|TRBJ1-1|-|TRBV7-3
TGTGCCAGCAGCTCCGGACAGAACACTGAAGCTTTCTTT
CASSSGQNTEAFF
>TRBD1|TRBJ1-3|-|TRBV28
TGTGCCAGCAGTTCGGCCGGGACAGGGGCTGGCGGAAACACCATATATTTT
CASSSAGTGAGGNTIYF
>-|TRBJ2-5|-|TRBV4-3
TGCGCCAGCAGCCAAGACCCGGGGACCCAGTACTTC
CASSQDPGTQYF
>TRBD1|TRBJ2-7|-|TRBV5-6
TGTGCCAGCAGTACAGGGGGCTGGTCCTACGAGCAGTACTTC
CASSTGGWSYEQYF
>-|TRBJ2-2|-|TRBV4-1
TGCGCCAGCAGCCAAAGGGGACTGGACTATAGCGGATACACCGGGGAGCTGTTTTTT
CASSQRGLDYSGYTGELFF
>TRBD2|TRBJ2-2|-|TRBV9
TGTGCCAGCAGCCCAGGACTAGCGGGAGGGTTTACCGGGGAGCTGTTTTTT
CASSPGLAGGFTGELFF
>-|TRBJ2-7|-|TRBV11-2
TGTGCCAGCAGCTTAGGAGGGACTCTCTACGAGCAGTACTTC
CASSLGGTLYEQYF
>-|TRBJ1-3|-|TRBV4-2
TGTGCCAGCAGCCAAGTCCCGATTGGGCAGGACTCTGGAAACACCATATATTTT
CASSQVPIGQDSGNTIYF
>-|TRBJ1-1|few|TRBV9
TGTGCCAGCAGCGTCCTTGGGGGGGGGAACACTGAAGCTTTCTTT
CASSVLGGGNTEAFF
>-|TRBJ2-1|-|TRBV5-4
TGTGCCAGCAGCTGGTCTAGCGCCCTGAATGAGCAGTTCTTC
CASSWSSALNEQFF
>-|TRBJ1-1|-|TRBV5-6
TGTGCCAGCAGCTTGGCGCGGGGGGCGATGAACACTGAAGCTTTCTTT
CASSLARGAMNTEAFF
>TRBD2|TRBJ2-1|-|TRBV19
TGTGCCAGTAGATGGAGCGGGAGGCCCAACTACAATGAGCAGTTCTTC
CASRWSGRPNYNEQFF
>TRBD2|TRBJ2-1|few|TRBV11-2
TGTGCCAGCAGCCTAGCGGGAGGCCCAACCGTCAATGAGCAGTTCTTC
CASSLAGGPTVNEQFF
>TRBD1|TRBJ2-7|-|TRBV13
TGTGCCAGCAGCTTAGATGGGACAGGACCCAACTCCTACGAGCAGTACTTC
CASSLDGTGPNSYEQYF
>-|TRBJ2-3|-|TRBV15
TGTGCCACCAGCAGAGATGTGGCCGAAAGAGATACGCAGTATTTT
CATSRDVAERDTQYF
>TRBD2|TRBJ2-7|-|TRBV7-8
TGTGCCAGCAGCCCGCGTCGATTCGCGGGAGGAGACGAGCAGTACTTC
CASSPRRFAGGDEQYF
>TRBD2|TRBJ2-2|-|TRBV5-4
TGTGCCAGCAGCTTCGGGGGGACGAACACCGGGGAGCTGTTTTTT
CASSFGGTNTGELFF
>TRBD2|TRBJ2-1|-|TRBV5-4
TGTGCCAGCAGCGGTACTAGCGGGGGTATAAGCTCCTACAATGAGCAGTTCTTC
CASSGTSGGISSYNEQFF
>-|TRBJ2-1|-|TRBV29-1
TGCAGCGCCGCCAGGGCCCTCGCCTACAATGAGCAGTTCTTC
CSAARALAYNEQFF